These 13 T cell receptor beta chains were all obtained from the same sample, sequenced in a study of TET2 disruption in CD19-targeted CAR T cells. Some clones are missing from TCRdb's copy, which holds only in-frame ones; the method was immunoSEQ multiplex PCR. Recorded for this sample: under 30,000 clones. Treatment indicated: autologous CTL019 cells: CD19 CAR with 4-1BB and CD3 zeta domains. These receptors have no known antigen. Sequences were derived from CD8- CAR+ T cells sorted from cultured blood T cells, sampled for CD19 CAR T cell therapy. The subset denotes: CD8-negative CAR-positive T cells from the infusion product. These receptors all come from a man between 65 and 85 years old with chronic lymphocytic leukemia.

Concerning this clone: Coverage ceases 3 residues before the CDR3 finishes, and the germline J gene fills in the end. The chain couples TRBV12-3 or TRBV12-4 to TRBJ2-5, with 10 bases that match TRBD1. The CDR3 consists of 16 residues. Trimming cost V 3 bases and J 5 bases; bases outside gene matches: 9. Partial CDR3 DNA: TGTGCCAGCAGTTTCAGCCGGGACAGGGGTATGGAGACC. It encodes CASSFSRDRGMET. The full-length CDR3 reads as CASSFSRDRGMETQYF.

Remarks on this clone: The CDR3 end falls 3 residues outside the read, so it is completed with the germline J gene. The chain has TRBV5-1 and TRBJ2-3; D uncertain. Between the trimmed V and J ends, which lost 1 base and 3 bases, there was a span of 12 bases. CDR1 is SGHRS, CDR2 YFSETQ, per germline. The CDR3 length is 15 residues. CDR3 bases read: TGCGCCAGCAGCTTGAACCCAGATCCAACAGATACG. Translating it yields CASSLNPDPTDT. The full CDR3 protein is CASSLNPDPTDTQYF.

Worth noting for this clone: Sequencing ends 3 residues short of the CDR3 end; the germline J gene provides the rest. This CDR3 is also generated by other DNA sequences in the sample. This chain uses TRBV5-1 with TRBJ1-3; 7 bases align to TRBD1. Per the germline V gene, CDR1 is SGHRS and CDR2 is YFSETQ. V shed 4 bases, J shed 0 bases, and the junction held 4 bases outside the gene matches. The CDR3 has 15 amino acids. The chain's CDR3 is CASSTGQASGNTIYF. The covered CDR3 bases are TGCGCCAGCAGCACCGGACAGGCCTCTGGAAACACC.

In the case of this clone: The observed sequence ends 3 residues before the CDR3 terminus, with the missing tail filled in from the germline J gene. V is TRBV7-3 and J is TRBJ1-2; D is undetermined. CDR1 is SGHTA, CDR2 FQGTGA, per germline. The CDR3 has 13 residues. The V and J ends lost 4 bases and 4 bases respectively, with 10 bases between them. The CDR3 is CASSSGSSYGYTF. Incomplete CDR3 DNA: TGTGCCAGCAGCTCGGGGTCTTCCTATGGC.

With respect to this clone: The observed sequence ends 3 residues before the CDR3 terminus, with the missing tail filled in from the germline J gene. V usage is TRBV29-1 and J usage is TRBJ1-2; the match to TRBD1 covers 10 bases. Germline assignment: CDR1 SQVTM and CDR2 ANQGSEA. This CDR3 spans 13 amino acids. CDR3 amino acids: CSVPGQGIGGYTF. The CDR3 DNA, read in part, is TGCAGCGTACCGGGACAGGGGATAGGAGGC.

A note on this clone: The read gets to within 3 residues of the CDR3 end, and the germline J gene fills in the rest. The rearrangement joins TRBV10-2 to TRBJ2-5, with 9 bases aligning to TRBD2. Germline trimming cut 2 bases from V and 6 bases from J; bases unmatched to any gene: 4. The germline V gene has CDR1 WSHSY and CDR2 SAAADI. This CDR3 comprises 14 residues. The CDR3 sequence: CASSESSGGQTQYF. The CDR3 bases that were read are TGCGCCAGCAGTGAGAGTAGCGGGGGTCAGACC.

With respect to this clone: The read ends 3 residues early relative to the CDR3; the germline J gene fills the gap. The sample carries other DNA sequences with the same CDR3. The V gene is TRBV6-1, the J gene TRBJ2-7; tentative D call: TRBD1 (6 bases). The CDR3 covers 15 residues. The V end lost 3 bases, the J end lost 2 bases, and 14 bases lay between the germline ends. Per the germline V gene, CDR1 is MNHNS and CDR2 is SASEGT. CDR3: CASSEALTGAYEQYF. Incomplete CDR3 DNA: TGTGCCAGCAGTGAGGCCTTGACAGGCGCCTACGAG.

The chain's CDR3 is CASSLDIGQGGYEQYF. The part of the CDR3 DNA that was read is TGTGCCAGCAGCTTGGATATAGGGCAGGGGGGTTACGAG. The V gene is TRBV5-4, the J gene TRBJ2-7, with D possibly TRBD1 on 7 matching bases. Coverage ceases 3 residues before the CDR3 finishes, and the germline J gene fills in the end. Per the germline V gene, CDR1 is SGHNT and CDR2 is YYREEE (reference sequence). Trimming removed 0 bases from V and 4 bases from J, with 17 bases in between. This CDR3 comprises 16 residues.

CDR3 DNA (partial): TGTGCCAGCAGTTTAGGTAGCGGGGGGGCGAGAGATACG. Translated, it gives CASSLGSGGARDT. The complete CDR3 reads CASSLGSGGARDTQYF. The chain links TRBV12-3 or TRBV12-4 to TRBJ2-3, with 11 bases lining up with TRBD2. The DNA ends 3 residues before the CDR3 does, and the rest of the CDR3 is filled in from the germline J gene. Germline trimming cut 1 base from V and 5 bases from J; bases unmatched to any gene: 5. The CDR3 is made up of 16 amino acids.

Note on this clone: The read ends 3 residues early relative to the CDR3; the germline J gene fills the gap. The same CDR3 arises from other DNA sequences in this sample as well. The chain joins TRBV6-2 or TRBV6-3 to TRBJ2-7; 10 bases fit TRBD2. Trimming at V came to 6 bases and at J to 0 bases, leaving 5 bases not matched to a gene. The germline CDR1 and CDR2 sequences are MNHEY and SVGEGT. The CDR3 extends over 15 amino acids. CDR3 protein: CASRSSGGSSYEQYF. The CDR3 bases that were read are TGTGCCAGCAGATCTAGCGGGGGTAGCTCCTACGAG.

With respect to this clone: The CDR3 is cut off 3 residues early in the read; its end comes from the germline J gene. The gene calls are TRBV2 and TRBJ2-1; 9 bases map to TRBD2. Germline CDR1 is SNHLY and CDR2 is FYNNEI. The CDR3 has 14 amino acids. The V gene end was trimmed by 4 bases and the J gene end by 7 bases; junction bases not matched to a gene: 5. CDR3 sequence: CASSAAGGLNEQFF. CDR3 bases read: TGTGCCAGCAGTGCGGCGGGGGGGCTTAATGAG.

As concerns this clone: With the read ending 3 residues before the CDR3 end, the germline J gene is used to fill in that end. The V and J genes are TRBV7-2 and TRBJ2-4; possible D gene TRBD2, 5 bases. Germline V gene sequence: CDR1 SGHTA, CDR2 FQGNSA. CDR3 size: 13 residues. The CDR3 DNA, read in part, is TGTGCCAGCAGCCTAAGGACGGACTGGCCT. It encodes CASSLRTDWP. The entire CDR3 sequence reads CASSLRTDWPQYF.

A remark on this clone: With the read ending 3 residues before the CDR3 end, the germline J gene is used to fill in that end. The J gene is TRBJ1-4, the V gene TRBV29-1, with a possible D match to TRBD1 (6 bases). The ends were cut back, 1 base at V and 7 bases at J, with 13 bases in the middle. This CDR3 region has 14 residues. The germline CDR1 and CDR2 sequences are SQVTM and ANQGSEA. The sequenced part of the CDR3 DNA is TGCAGCGTTGAAGGGGCCCAGGGGTCTGAAAAA. Encoded protein: CSVEGAQGSEK. The whole CDR3 region reads CSVEGAQGSEKLFF.